This section outlines one T cell receptor (beta chain) sequence together with its context. The antigen is unknown. Looked up from germline, CDR1 is MNHEY and CDR2 is SMNVEV (reference sequence). The CDR3 extends over 15 amino acids. The V gene end was trimmed by 5 bases and the J gene end by 4 bases; junction bases not matched to a gene: 7. Healthy bone marrow donors formed the donor group. The sample originates from a study of cytomegalovirus exposure and HLA in healthy donors. Study-wide points: Association of a missense DCLRE1C variant with TCR beta V- and J-gene trimming was reported in a later analysis. Among the sequence variants, a highly shared cluster was likely an artifact of sequencing. The authors confirmed in vitro that a few CMV-associated chains were specific for CMV antigens.

PCR primers comprised 60 Vbeta and 13 Jbeta primers. Data came from immunoSEQ multiplex PCR; TCRdb stores just in-frame clones and leaves some out. The sample shows about 150,000 clones, roughly 80% of them seen only once. The chain combines TRBV27 with TRBJ2-5; 10 bases line up with TRBD2. Material: PBMCs. The TCR was taken from a male donor in good health and CMV-seronegative. CDR3 protein: CASSKAGGPLETQYF. CDR3 in DNA: TGTGCCAGCAGTAAAGCGGGGGGGCCTTTAGAGACCCAGTACTTC.